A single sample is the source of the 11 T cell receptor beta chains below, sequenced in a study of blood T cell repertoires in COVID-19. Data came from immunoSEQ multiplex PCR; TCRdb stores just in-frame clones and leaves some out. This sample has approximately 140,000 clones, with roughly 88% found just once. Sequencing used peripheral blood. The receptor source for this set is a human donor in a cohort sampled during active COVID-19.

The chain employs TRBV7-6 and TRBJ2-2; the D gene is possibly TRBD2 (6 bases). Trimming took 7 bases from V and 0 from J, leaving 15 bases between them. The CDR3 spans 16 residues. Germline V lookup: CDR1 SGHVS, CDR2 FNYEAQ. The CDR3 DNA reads TGTGCCAGCACCCCACTCGGCGGGGCGAACACCGGGGAGCTGTTTTTT. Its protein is CASTPLGGANTGELFF.

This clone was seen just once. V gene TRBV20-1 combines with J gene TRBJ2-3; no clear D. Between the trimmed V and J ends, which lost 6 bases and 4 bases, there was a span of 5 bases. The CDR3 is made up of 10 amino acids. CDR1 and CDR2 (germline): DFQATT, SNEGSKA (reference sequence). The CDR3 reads CSAPADTQYF. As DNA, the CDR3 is TGCAGTGCCCCGGCAGATACGCAGTATTTT.

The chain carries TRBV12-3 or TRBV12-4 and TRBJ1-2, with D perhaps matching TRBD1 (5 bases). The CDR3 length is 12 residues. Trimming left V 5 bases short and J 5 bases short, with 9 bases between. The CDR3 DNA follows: TGTGCCAGCAGTGACCCAGGGTATGGCTACACCTTC. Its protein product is CASSDPGYGYTF.

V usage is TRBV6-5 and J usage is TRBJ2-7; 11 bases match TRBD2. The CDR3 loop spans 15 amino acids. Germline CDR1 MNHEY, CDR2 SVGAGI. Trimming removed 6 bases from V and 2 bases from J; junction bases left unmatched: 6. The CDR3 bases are TGTGCCAGCAGGACGACGGGACTAGCGGCCTACGAGCAGTACTTC. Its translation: CASRTTGLAAYEQYF.

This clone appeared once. This chain's CDR3 is CASRPGGRTDTQYF. CDR3 nucleotides: TGTGCCAGCAGGCCGGGGGGCCGCACAGATACGCAGTATTTT. The V and J genes are TRBV2 and TRBJ2-3; tentatively, D is TRBD2 (7 bases). V gave up 6 bases and J gave up 1 base, with 11 bases separating them. In germline, CDR1 is SNHLY, CDR2 FYNNEI. CDR3 length equals 14 residues.

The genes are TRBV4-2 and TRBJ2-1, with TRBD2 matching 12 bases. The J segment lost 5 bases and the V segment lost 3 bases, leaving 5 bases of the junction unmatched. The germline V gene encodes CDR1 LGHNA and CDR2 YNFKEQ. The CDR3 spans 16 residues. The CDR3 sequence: CASSQPGLAGNNEQFF. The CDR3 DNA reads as TGTGCCAGCAGCCAGCCGGGACTAGCGGGCAACAATGAGCAGTTCTTC.

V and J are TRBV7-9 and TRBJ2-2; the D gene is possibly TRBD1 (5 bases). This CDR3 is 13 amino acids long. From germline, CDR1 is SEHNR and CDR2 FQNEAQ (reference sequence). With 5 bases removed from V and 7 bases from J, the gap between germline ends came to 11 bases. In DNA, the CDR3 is TGTGCCAGCAGCCTGCAGGGTGGCGGGGAGCTGTTTTTT. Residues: CASSLQGGGELFF.

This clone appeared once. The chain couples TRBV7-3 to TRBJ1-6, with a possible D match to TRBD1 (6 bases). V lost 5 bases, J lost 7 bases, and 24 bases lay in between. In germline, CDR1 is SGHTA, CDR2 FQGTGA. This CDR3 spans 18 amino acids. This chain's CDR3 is CASSPRPSGGPLNSPLHF. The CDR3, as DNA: TGTGCCAGCAGCCCCCGCCCCTCGGGGGGCCCCCTAAATTCACCCCTCCACTTT.

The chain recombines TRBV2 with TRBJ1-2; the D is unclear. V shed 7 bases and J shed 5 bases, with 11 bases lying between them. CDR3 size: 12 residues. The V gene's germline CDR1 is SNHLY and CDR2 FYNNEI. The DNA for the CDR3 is TGTGCCAGCAATAGCCAGCAATATGGCTACACCTTC. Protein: CASNSQQYGYTF.

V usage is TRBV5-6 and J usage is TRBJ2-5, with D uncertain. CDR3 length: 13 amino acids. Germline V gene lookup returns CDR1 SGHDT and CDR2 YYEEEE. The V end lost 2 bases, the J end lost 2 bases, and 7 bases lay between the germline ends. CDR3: CASSFGRQETQYF. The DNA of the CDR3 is TGTGCCAGCAGCTTCGGCAGGCAAGAGACCCAGTACTTC.

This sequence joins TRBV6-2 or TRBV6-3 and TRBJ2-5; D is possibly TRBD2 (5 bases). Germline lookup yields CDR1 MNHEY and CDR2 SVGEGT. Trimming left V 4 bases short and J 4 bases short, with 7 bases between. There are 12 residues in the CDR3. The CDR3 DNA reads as TGTGCCAGCAGTTTCCGGGGAGAGACCCAGTACTTC. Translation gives CASSFRGETQYF.